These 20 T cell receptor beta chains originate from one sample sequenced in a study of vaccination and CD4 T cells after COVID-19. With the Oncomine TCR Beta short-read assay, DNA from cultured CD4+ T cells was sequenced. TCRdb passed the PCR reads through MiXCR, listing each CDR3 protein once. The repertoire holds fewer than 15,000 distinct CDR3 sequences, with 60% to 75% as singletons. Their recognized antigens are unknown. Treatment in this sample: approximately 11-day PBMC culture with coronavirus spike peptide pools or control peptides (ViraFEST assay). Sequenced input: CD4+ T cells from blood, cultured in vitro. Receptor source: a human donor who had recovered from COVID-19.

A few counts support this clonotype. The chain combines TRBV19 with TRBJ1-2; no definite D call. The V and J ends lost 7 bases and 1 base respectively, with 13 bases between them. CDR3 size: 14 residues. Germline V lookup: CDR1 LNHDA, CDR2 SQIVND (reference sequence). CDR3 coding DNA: TGTGCCAGTATCCCTGTGGTGGGTAACTATGGCTACACCTTC. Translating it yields CASIPVVGNYGYTF.

In DNA, the CDR3 is TGTGCCACCAGCAGTCTAGCGGGAGCTCGGACCGGGGAGCTGTTTTTT. It yields the protein CATSSLAGARTGELFF. V gene TRBV15 combines with J gene TRBJ2-2; 10 bases fit TRBD2. Germline CDR1 and CDR2: LNHNV and YYDKDF (reference sequence). The V segment lost 3 bases and the J segment 5 bases; nucleotides outside the gene matches: 6. This CDR3 region has 16 residues.

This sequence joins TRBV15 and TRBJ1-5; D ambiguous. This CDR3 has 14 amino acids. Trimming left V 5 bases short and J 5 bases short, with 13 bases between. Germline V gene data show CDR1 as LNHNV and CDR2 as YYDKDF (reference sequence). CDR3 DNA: TGTGCCACCAGCGGATTGTGGGCGGATCAGCCCCAGCATTTT. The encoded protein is CATSGLWADQPQHF.

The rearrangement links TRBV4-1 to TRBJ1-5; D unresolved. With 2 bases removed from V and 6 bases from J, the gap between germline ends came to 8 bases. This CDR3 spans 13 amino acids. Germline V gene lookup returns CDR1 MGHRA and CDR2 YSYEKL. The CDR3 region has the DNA TGCGCCAGCAGCCAATCAGGCATTCAGCCCCAGCATTTT. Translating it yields CASSQSGIQPQHF.

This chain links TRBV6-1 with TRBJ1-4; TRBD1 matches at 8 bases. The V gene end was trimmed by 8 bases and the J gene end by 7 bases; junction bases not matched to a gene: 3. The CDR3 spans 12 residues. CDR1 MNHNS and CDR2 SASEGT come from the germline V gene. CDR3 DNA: TGTGCCAGCTGGACAGGGAGTGAAAAACTGTTTTTT. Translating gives CASWTGSEKLFF.

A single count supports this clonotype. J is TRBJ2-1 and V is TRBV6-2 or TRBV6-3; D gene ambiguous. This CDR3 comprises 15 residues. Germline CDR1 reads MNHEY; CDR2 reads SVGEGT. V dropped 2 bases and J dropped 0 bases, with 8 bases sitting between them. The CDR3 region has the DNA TGTGCCAGCAGTTACGCCAGGAGCTCCTACAATGAGCAGTTCTTC. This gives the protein CASSYARSSYNEQFF.

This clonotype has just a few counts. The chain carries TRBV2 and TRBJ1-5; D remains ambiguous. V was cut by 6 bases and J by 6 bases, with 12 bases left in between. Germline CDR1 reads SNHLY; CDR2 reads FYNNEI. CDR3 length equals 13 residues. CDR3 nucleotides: TGTGCCAGCAGCTTAGGAGAGGGTCAGCCCCAGCATTTT. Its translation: CASSLGEGQPQHF.

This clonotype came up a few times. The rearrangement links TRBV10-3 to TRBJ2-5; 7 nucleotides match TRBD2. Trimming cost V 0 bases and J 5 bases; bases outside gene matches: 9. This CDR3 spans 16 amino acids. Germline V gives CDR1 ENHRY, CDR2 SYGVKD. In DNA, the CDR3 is TGTGCCATCAGTGAGTCGAAAAGGGGCGGGAGTGAGACCCAGTACTTC. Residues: CAISESKRGGSETQYF.

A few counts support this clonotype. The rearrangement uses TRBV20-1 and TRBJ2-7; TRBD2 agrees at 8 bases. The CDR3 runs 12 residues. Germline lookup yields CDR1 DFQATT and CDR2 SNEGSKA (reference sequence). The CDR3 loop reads CAQRSGSYEQYF. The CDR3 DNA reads TGCGCCCAGAGGAGCGGGAGCTACGAGCAGTACTTC.

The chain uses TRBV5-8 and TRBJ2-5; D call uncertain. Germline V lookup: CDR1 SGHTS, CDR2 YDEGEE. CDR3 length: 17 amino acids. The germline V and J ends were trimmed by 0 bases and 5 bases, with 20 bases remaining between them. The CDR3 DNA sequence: TGTGCCAGCAGCTTGGGCTCCGTAGTTGGTCTGGGGGAGACCCAGTACTTC. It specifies CASSLGSVVGLGETQYF.

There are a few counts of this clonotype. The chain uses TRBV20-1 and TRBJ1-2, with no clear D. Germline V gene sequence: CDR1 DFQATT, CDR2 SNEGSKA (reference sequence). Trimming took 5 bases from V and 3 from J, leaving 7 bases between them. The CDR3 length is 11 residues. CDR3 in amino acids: CSAFGHYGYTF. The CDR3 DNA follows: TGCAGTGCTTTCGGACACTATGGCTACACCTTC.

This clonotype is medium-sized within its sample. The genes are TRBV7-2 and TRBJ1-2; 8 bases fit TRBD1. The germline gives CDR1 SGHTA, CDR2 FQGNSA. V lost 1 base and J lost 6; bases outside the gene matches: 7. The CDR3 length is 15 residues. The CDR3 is CASSLGQGSRDGYTF. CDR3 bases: TGTGCCAGCAGCTTAGGACAGGGGAGCAGGGATGGCTACACCTTC.

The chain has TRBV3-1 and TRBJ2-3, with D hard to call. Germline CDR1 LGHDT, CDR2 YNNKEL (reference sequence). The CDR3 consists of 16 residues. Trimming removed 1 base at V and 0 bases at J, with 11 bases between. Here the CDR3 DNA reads TGTGCCAGCAGCCAAGCAGGCGGATCTAGCACAGATACGCAGTATTTT. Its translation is CASSQAGGSSTDTQYF.

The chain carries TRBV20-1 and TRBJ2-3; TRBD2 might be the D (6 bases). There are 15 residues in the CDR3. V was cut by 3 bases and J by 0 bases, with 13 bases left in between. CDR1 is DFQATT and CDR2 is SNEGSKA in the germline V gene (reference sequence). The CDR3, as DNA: TGCAGTGCTAGCGGTAGCGGAACTAGCACAGATACGCAGTATTTT. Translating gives CSASGSGTSTDTQYF.

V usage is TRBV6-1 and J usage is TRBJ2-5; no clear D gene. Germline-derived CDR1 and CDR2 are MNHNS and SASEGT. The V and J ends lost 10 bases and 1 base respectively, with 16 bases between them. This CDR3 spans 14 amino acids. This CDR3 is CATSGKQSQETQYF. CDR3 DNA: TGTGCCACTAGTGGCAAGCAATCCCAAGAGACCCAGTACTTC.

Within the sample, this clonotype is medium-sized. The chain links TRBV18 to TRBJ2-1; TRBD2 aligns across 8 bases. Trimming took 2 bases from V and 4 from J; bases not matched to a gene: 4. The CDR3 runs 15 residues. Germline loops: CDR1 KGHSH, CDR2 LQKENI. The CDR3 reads CASSPVLAEYNEQFF. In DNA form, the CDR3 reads TGTGCCAGCTCACCAGTACTAGCGGAATACAATGAGCAGTTCTTC.

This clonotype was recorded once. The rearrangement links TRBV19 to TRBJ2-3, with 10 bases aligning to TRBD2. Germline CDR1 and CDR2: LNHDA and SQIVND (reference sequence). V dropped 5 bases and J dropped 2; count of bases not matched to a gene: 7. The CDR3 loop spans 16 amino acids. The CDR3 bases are TGTGCCAGTAGTGTCGCTAGCGGGAGAGTCACAGATACGCAGTATTTT. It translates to CASSVASGRVTDTQYF.

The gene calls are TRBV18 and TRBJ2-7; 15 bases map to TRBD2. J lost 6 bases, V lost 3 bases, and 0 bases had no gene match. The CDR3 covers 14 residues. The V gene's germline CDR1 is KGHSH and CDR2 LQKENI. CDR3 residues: CASSPGLAGGEQYF. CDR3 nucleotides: TGTGCCAGCTCACCGGGACTAGCGGGAGGCGAGCAGTACTTC.

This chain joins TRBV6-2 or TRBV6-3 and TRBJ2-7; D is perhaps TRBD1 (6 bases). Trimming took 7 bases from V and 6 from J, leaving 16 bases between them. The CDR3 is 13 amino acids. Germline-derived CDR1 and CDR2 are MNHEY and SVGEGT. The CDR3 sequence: CASITQGMREQYF. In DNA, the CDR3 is TGTGCCAGCATAACACAGGGTATGCGCGAGCAGTACTTC.

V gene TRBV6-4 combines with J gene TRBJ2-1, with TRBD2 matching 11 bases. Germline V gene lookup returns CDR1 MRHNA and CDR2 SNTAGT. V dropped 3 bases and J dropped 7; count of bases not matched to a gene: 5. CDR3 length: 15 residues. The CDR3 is CASSELAGAGNEQFF. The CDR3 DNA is TGTGCCAGCAGTGAACTAGCGGGAGCGGGAAATGAGCAGTTCTTC.